This T cell receptor (beta chain) was recovered during a study of patients with pleural tuberculosis. TCRdb reprocessed the reads via MiXCR and lists one record per CDR3 protein. The sample contains approximately 50,000 distinct CDR3 sequences, about 7.9% of which appear only once. This clonotype was counted many times. The receptor's source is a human donor with pleural tuberculosis.

This CDR3 is CASSPDHSYEQYV. For the CDR3, the DNA is TGTGCCAGCAGTCCGGACCACTCCTACGAGCAGTACGTC. The chain employs TRBV12-3 or TRBV12-4 and TRBJ2-7; D unclear. V lost 5 bases and J 0 bases, leaving 8 bases between the germline ends. This CDR3 is 13 amino acids long.